Below are 17 T cell receptor beta chains sequenced from a single sample in a study of T cell responses to AZD1222 COVID-19 vaccine. Data came from immunoSEQ multiplex PCR; TCRdb stores just in-frame clones and leaves some out. This repertoire shows approximately 200,000 clones, around 90% found once; its top ten account for approximately 7.7%. The material sequenced was peripheral blood, taken on day 0 of AZD1222 vaccination. These receptors were taken from an adult in good health.

The genes are TRBV2 and TRBJ1-4; the D is unclear. Looked up from germline, CDR1 is SNHLY and CDR2 is FYNNEI. V was pared by 8 bases and J by 6 bases, with 7 bases between. The CDR3 is 11 residues long. CDR3 nucleotides: TGTGCCAGCTCTACAGATGAAAAACTGTTTTTT. This translates into CASSTDEKLFF. The full variable domain, with the rest looked up from reference TRBV2 and TRBJ1-4, is EPEVTQTPSHQVTQMGQEVILRCVPISNHLYFYWYRQILGQKVEFLVSFYNNEISEKSEIFDDQFSVERPDGSNFTLKIRSTKLEDSAMYFCASSTDEKLFFGSGTQLSVL.

V and J are TRBV2 and TRBJ1-2; 7 bases agree with TRBD1. The CDR3 length is 14 residues. Germline CDR1 reads SNHLY; CDR2 reads FYNNEI. V lost 7 bases to trimming and J lost 3 bases; unmatched junction nucleotides: 8. CDR3 sequence reads: CASMKPGQDYGYTF. The CDR3 DNA is TGTGCCAGCATGAAGCCAGGACAGGACTATGGCTACACCTTC.

This chain connects TRBV27 to TRBJ1-1, with D unresolved. The germline V gene encodes CDR1 MNHEY and CDR2 SMNVEV (reference sequence). The V end was cut by 8 bases, the J end by 5 bases, with 18 bases between. This CDR3 has 14 residues. As DNA, the CDR3 is TGTGCCAGCTCACCCCAGAATCGAGGAACTGAAGCTTTCTTT. Its protein is CASSPQNRGTEAFF.

The chain joins TRBV3-1 (or the pseudogene TRBV3-2) to TRBJ2-3, with 7 bases fitting TRBD2. The ends lost 2 bases at V and 0 bases at J; junction bases unmatched: 2. Germline lookup yields CDR1 LGHDT and CDR2 YNNKEL (reference sequence). The CDR3 is 15 amino acids. Here the CDR3 reads CASSQSGISTDTQYF. The CDR3 bases are TGTGCCAGCAGCCAAAGCGGGATTAGCACAGATACGCAGTATTTT.

This sequence joins TRBV4-1 and TRBJ2-1, with 7 bases that match TRBD1. Unmatched junction bases numbered 5, after V lost 0 bases and J lost 3 bases. The CDR3 runs 16 residues. Germline CDR1 and CDR2: MGHRA and YSYEKL. CDR3 nucleotides: TGCGCCAGCAGCCAAGACTCGACAGGGAGCTACAATGAGCAGTTCTTC. Its protein product is CASSQDSTGSYNEQFF.

This chain uses TRBV11-2 with TRBJ2-7, with D possibly matching TRBD2 (5 bases). Looked up from germline, CDR1 is SGHAT and CDR2 is FQNNGV. The CDR3 runs 14 residues. V dropped 6 bases and J dropped 2 bases, with 14 bases sitting between them. This CDR3 reads CASSHLGRAYEQYF. The CDR3 coding sequence is TGTGCCAGCAGTCACCTTGGGAGAGCCTACGAGCAGTACTTC.

The V gene is TRBV7-2, the J gene TRBJ2-3, with D perhaps TRBD2 (5 bases). Trimming shortened V by 5 bases and J by 2 bases, and 14 bases separated the two germline ends. This CDR3 region has 15 residues. In germline, CDR1 is SGHTA, CDR2 FQGNSA. The CDR3 is CASSRAGGYTDTQYF. The CDR3 nucleotides read TGTGCCAGCAGCCGCGCGGGCGGATACACAGATACGCAGTATTTT.

This clone has only one observation. The chain joins TRBV28 to TRBJ2-1; D perhaps matches TRBD1 (6 bases). Germline loops: CDR1 MDHEN, CDR2 SYDVKM. V was cut by 5 bases and J by 0 bases, with 23 bases left in between. The CDR3 totals 19 residues. The CDR3 reads CASSPTTGTAGSSYNEQFF. The CDR3 bases are TGTGCCAGCAGTCCTACTACAGGGACGGCAGGGAGCTCCTACAATGAGCAGTTCTTC.

The chain employs TRBV2 and TRBJ1-4; D remains unclear. Germline lookup yields CDR1 SNHLY and CDR2 FYNNEI. The CDR3 has 13 residues. V was clipped by 8 bases and J by 7 bases, with 14 bases between them. The CDR3 sequence: CASAGDGLEKLFF. In DNA, the CDR3 is TGTGCCAGCGCGGGAGACGGTCTTGAAAAACTGTTTTTT. Full variable domain (outside the CDR3, taken from reference TRBV2 and TRBJ1-4): EPEVTQTPSHQVTQMGQEVILRCVPISNHLYFYWYRQILGQKVEFLVSFYNNEISEKSEIFDDQFSVERPDGSNFTLKIRSTKLEDSAMYFCASAGDGLEKLFFGSGTQLSVL.

This sequence joins TRBV5-5 and TRBJ1-1; 12 bases line up with TRBD1. The CDR3 consists of 18 residues. Germline CDR1 is SGHKS and CDR2 is YYEKEE (reference sequence). V lost 3 bases to trimming and J lost 0 bases; unmatched junction nucleotides: 9. The CDR3 protein is CASSSRDRGPLMNTEAFF. The CDR3 coding sequence is TGTGCCAGCAGCTCCCGGGACAGGGGGCCTCTCATGAACACTGAAGCTTTCTTT.

The chain couples TRBV5-1 to TRBJ2-3; 11 nucleotides agree with TRBD2. Germline CDR1 SGHRS, CDR2 YFSETQ. V lost 0 bases and J lost 6; bases outside the gene matches: 6. The CDR3 contains 16 residues. This chain's CDR3 is CASSLVGSGGADTQYF. Written as DNA, the CDR3 is TGCGCCAGCAGCTTGGTAGGTAGCGGGGGGGCCGATACGCAGTATTTT.

Of note for this clone: An end of the junction does not agree with germline; a read error may underlie this. This rearrangement joins TRBV28 to TRBJ2-3, with TRBD2 as a possible D gene (6 bases). Germline values: CDR1 MDHEN, CDR2 SYDVKM. The CDR3 contains 20 residues. DNA of the CDR3: TGTGCCAGCTGTTTGAGGTGGGGGGAAGGGGACCTGGTTAGCACAGATACGCAGTATTTT. It encodes CASCLRWGEGDLVSTDTQYF.

J is TRBJ2-6 and V is TRBV15; D unclear. Germline V gives CDR1 LNHNV, CDR2 YYDKDF (reference sequence). The CDR3 runs to 13 residues. V was clipped by 8 bases and J by 0 bases, with 5 bases between them. Written as DNA, the CDR3 is TGTGCCACCCGGACCTCTGGGGCCAACGTCCTGACTTTC. Amino acid sequence: CATRTSGANVLTF.

The chain is built from TRBV27 and TRBJ1-2, with 8 bases identical to TRBD1. Losses at the gene ends were 5 bases for V and 2 bases for J; bases not matched to a gene: 4. Germline lookup yields CDR1 MNHEY and CDR2 SMNVEV (reference sequence). The CDR3 runs 14 residues. The CDR3 is CASSRQGPNYGYTF. The CDR3 DNA is TGTGCCAGCAGTCGACAGGGGCCGAACTATGGCTACACCTTC.

The rearrangement joins TRBV7-8 to TRBJ1-6, with D hard to call. V was cut by 8 bases and J by 9 bases, with 20 bases left in between. The CDR3 length is 15 residues. Germline lookup yields CDR1 SGHVS and CDR2 FQNEAQ. CDR3 nucleotides: TGTGCCAGCTCTCAGATCCCAGGCAGTAGTTCACCCCTCCACTTT. This translates into CASSQIPGSSSPLHF.

V and J are TRBV7-9 and TRBJ2-1; TRBD1 agrees at 7 bases. The CDR3 has 15 residues. Germline V gene lookup returns CDR1 SEHNR and CDR2 FQNEAQ (reference sequence). V shed 7 bases, J shed 7 bases, and the junction held 13 bases outside the gene matches. For the CDR3, the DNA is TGTGCCAGCACCGCCACTCCGACAGGGTTGAATGAGCAGTTCTTC. Its translation: CASTATPTGLNEQFF.

The chain links TRBV6-2 or TRBV6-3 to TRBJ1-1, with TRBD1 as a possible D gene (5 bases). The CDR3 runs to 19 residues. Trimming shortened V by 5 bases and J by 0 bases, and 25 bases separated the two germline ends. The germline CDR1 and CDR2 sequences are MNHEY and SVGEGT. This chain's CDR3 is CASSTDPTARVLMNTEAFF. The CDR3 coding sequence is TGTGCCAGCAGTACCGACCCGACAGCGCGCGTCCTTATGAACACTGAAGCTTTCTTT.